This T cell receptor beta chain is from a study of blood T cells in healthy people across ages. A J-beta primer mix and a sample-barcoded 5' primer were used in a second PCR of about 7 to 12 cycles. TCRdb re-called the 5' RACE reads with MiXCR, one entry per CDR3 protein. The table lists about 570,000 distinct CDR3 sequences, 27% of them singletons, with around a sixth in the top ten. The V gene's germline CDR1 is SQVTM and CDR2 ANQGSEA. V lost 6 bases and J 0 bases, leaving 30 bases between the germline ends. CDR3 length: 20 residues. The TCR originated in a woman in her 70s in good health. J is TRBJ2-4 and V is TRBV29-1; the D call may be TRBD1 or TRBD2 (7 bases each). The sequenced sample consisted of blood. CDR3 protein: CSVMTSRGALRVLAKNIQYF. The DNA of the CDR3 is TGCAGCGTGATGACTAGCAGGGGGGCACTCCGGGTTCTAGCCAAAAACATTCAGTACTTC.